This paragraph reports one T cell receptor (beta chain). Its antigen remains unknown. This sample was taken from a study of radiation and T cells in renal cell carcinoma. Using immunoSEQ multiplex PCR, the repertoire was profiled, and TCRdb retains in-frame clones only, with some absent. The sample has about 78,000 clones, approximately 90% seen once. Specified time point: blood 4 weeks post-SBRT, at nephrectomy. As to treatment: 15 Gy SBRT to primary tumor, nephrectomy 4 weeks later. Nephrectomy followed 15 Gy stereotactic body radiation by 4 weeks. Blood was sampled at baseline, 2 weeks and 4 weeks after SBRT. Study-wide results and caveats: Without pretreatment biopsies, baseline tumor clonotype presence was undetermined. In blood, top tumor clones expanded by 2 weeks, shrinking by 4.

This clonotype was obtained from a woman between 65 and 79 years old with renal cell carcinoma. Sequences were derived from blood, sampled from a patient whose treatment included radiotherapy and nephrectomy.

The DNA of the CDR3 is TGTGCCACCAGCAGAGGCCTAGCGGGGAGGCCCTCGAACACCGGGGAGCTGTTTTTT. It codes for CATSRGLAGRPSNTGELFF. The gene calls are TRBV15 and TRBJ2-2, with 9 bases aligning to TRBD2. V lost 1 base and J lost 0; bases outside the gene matches: 9. Per germline, CDR1 LNHNV and CDR2 YYDKDF (reference sequence). The CDR3 is made up of 19 amino acids.